These T cell receptor beta chains were read from a single sample in a study of neurological immune-mediated disorders. From the 5' RACE reads, TCRdb called clonotypes with MiXCR, one entry per CDR3 protein. Among roughly 36,000 distinct CDR3 sequences, 6.5% to 7.5% were seen once, and the ten largest hold 5.5% to 6.5%. The specimen sequenced was CD4+ T cells from blood. The source is a man over 45 in good health. Each CDR3 is given with its conserved first and last residue. Each record gives: J gene, D gene, V gene, clone size, CDR3 protein, CDR3 DNA. D genes are given only for firm matches. Only some rows state a clone size, as once, few, many or a class for expanded clones.

j_call: TRBJ2-1; d_call: -; v_call: TRBV7-2; clone_size: many; cdr3_aa: CASRPLGGNNEQFF; cdr3_nt: TGTGCCAGCAGGCCTCTAGGGGGGAACAATGAGCAGTTCTTC
j_call: TRBJ2-1; d_call: -; v_call: TRBV12-3/TRBV12-4; clone_size: few; cdr3_aa: CASNKRYGYNEQFF; cdr3_nt: TGTGCCAGCAATAAGCGGTACGGCTACAATGAGCAGTTCTTC
j_call: TRBJ2-3; d_call: -; v_call: TRBV28; clone_size: many; cdr3_aa: CASSLFGGTDTQYF; cdr3_nt: TGTGCCAGCAGTTTATTTGGGGGAACAGATACGCAGTATTTT
j_call: TRBJ2-3; d_call: -; v_call: TRBV29-1; clone_size: many; cdr3_aa: CSVEDAGHTDTQYF; cdr3_nt: TGCAGCGTTGAAGATGCGGGACACACAGATACGCAGTATTTT
j_call: TRBJ1-1; d_call: TRBD1; v_call: TRBV7-3; clone_size: many; cdr3_aa: CASSLPGTGITEAFF; cdr3_nt: TGTGCCAGCAGCTTGCCCGGGACAGGGATAACTGAAGCTTTCTTT
j_call: TRBJ2-1; d_call: TRBD2; v_call: TRBV12-3/TRBV12-4; clone_size: many; cdr3_aa: CASSFGTSGYNEQFF; cdr3_nt: TGTGCCAGCAGCTTCGGGACTAGCGGTTACAATGAGCAGTTCTTC
j_call: TRBJ2-7; d_call: TRBD2; v_call: TRBV28; clone_size: many; cdr3_aa: CASSGDRLAGTSYEQYF; cdr3_nt: TGTGCCAGCAGTGGAGATCGACTAGCGGGGACCTCCTACGAGCAGTACTTC
j_call: TRBJ2-5; d_call: -; v_call: TRBV4-1; clone_size: many; cdr3_aa: CASSQPTYGVEETQYF; cdr3_nt: TGCGCCAGCAGCCAGCCGACGTACGGGGTGGAAGAGACCCAGTACTTC
j_call: TRBJ1-1; d_call: -; v_call: TRBV20-1; clone_size: many; cdr3_aa: CSARRRDRSGGEAFF; cdr3_nt: TGCAGTGCTAGAAGGCGGGACCGAAGTGGGGGCGAAGCTTTCTTT
j_call: TRBJ2-2; d_call: -; v_call: TRBV5-1; clone_size: many; cdr3_aa: CASNLGRTNTGELFF; cdr3_nt: TGCGCCAGCAACCTGGGACGTACGAACACCGGGGAGCTGTTTTTT
j_call: TRBJ2-5; d_call: TRBD1; v_call: TRBV2; clone_size: -; cdr3_aa: CASSSGQGLQETQYF; cdr3_nt: TGTGCCAGCAGTTCGGGACAGGGGCTCCAAGAGACCCAGTACTTC
j_call: TRBJ2-5; d_call: TRBD1; v_call: TRBV6-2/TRBV6-3; clone_size: many; cdr3_aa: CASRNRGRETQYF; cdr3_nt: TGTGCCAGCAGGAACAGGGGACGAGAGACCCAGTACTTC
j_call: TRBJ2-1; d_call: -; v_call: TRBV7-3; clone_size: many; cdr3_aa: CASSSKLGHNEQFF; cdr3_nt: TGTGCCAGCAGCTCTAAACTAGGCCACAATGAGCAGTTCTTC
j_call: TRBJ1-5; d_call: -; v_call: TRBV28; clone_size: many; cdr3_aa: CASSLNQGLQPQHF; cdr3_nt: TGTGCCAGCAGTTTAAACCAGGGGTTACAGCCCCAGCATTTT
j_call: TRBJ2-1; d_call: TRBD2; v_call: TRBV20-1; clone_size: many; cdr3_aa: CSAKKGLAGSYNEQFF; cdr3_nt: TGCAGTGCGAAGAAGGGACTAGCGGGTTCCTACAATGAGCAGTTCTTC
j_call: TRBJ2-1; d_call: TRBD1; v_call: TRBV27; clone_size: many; cdr3_aa: CASSPNRDSYNEQFF; cdr3_nt: TGTGCCAGCAGTCCCAACCGGGACAGTTACAATGAGCAGTTCTTC
j_call: TRBJ2-7; d_call: TRBD2; v_call: TRBV7-6; clone_size: many; cdr3_aa: CASSRKWALADPYEQYF; cdr3_nt: TGTGCCAGCAGCCGGAAGTGGGCGCTAGCGGACCCCTACGAGCAGTACTTC
j_call: TRBJ1-4; d_call: TRBD1; v_call: TRBV11-2; clone_size: many; cdr3_aa: CTSSQDWGTGGPRQFF; cdr3_nt: TGTACCAGCAGCCAAGACTGGGGGACAGGGGGCCCTCGTCAGTTTTTT
j_call: TRBJ2-2; d_call: -; v_call: TRBV5-1; clone_size: -; cdr3_aa: CASSLKASNTGELFF; cdr3_nt: TGCGCCAGCAGCTTGAAGGCCAGCAACACCGGGGAGCTGTTTTTT
j_call: TRBJ2-7; d_call: -; v_call: TRBV5-1; clone_size: many; cdr3_aa: CASSSSSNRLYEQYF; cdr3_nt: TGCGCCAGCAGCTCTAGTTCCAACCGGCTCTACGAGCAGTACTTC
j_call: TRBJ2-1; d_call: TRBD2; v_call: TRBV20-1; clone_size: many; cdr3_aa: CSARLAGLYNEQFF; cdr3_nt: TGCAGTGCTAGACTAGCGGGCCTCTACAATGAGCAGTTCTTC
j_call: TRBJ2-7; d_call: TRBD2; v_call: TRBV7-8; clone_size: many; cdr3_aa: CASSRSGRKHEQYF; cdr3_nt: TGTGCCAGCAGCCGTAGCGGGAGGAAGCACGAGCAGTACTTC
j_call: TRBJ2-6; d_call: -; v_call: TRBV20-1; clone_size: many; cdr3_aa: CSARDLASASSGANVLTF; cdr3_nt: TGCAGTGCTAGAGATCTCGCTAGCGCAAGCTCTGGGGCCAACGTCCTGACTTTC
j_call: TRBJ1-4; d_call: TRBD1; v_call: TRBV4-3; clone_size: -; cdr3_aa: CASSLDPRQGWVPNEKLFF; cdr3_nt: TGCGCCAGCAGCCTAGATCCGAGACAGGGGTGGGTCCCAAATGAAAAACTGTTTTTT
j_call: TRBJ2-7; d_call: -; v_call: TRBV28; clone_size: many; cdr3_aa: CASSFLVGVSSYEQYF; cdr3_nt: TGTGCCAGCAGCTTCCTAGTCGGGGTGAGCTCCTACGAGCAGTACTTC
j_call: TRBJ2-3; d_call: TRBD2; v_call: TRBV7-2; clone_size: -; cdr3_aa: CASSLGAGGTDTQYF; cdr3_nt: TGTGCCAGCAGCTTAGGTGCGGGAGGGACAGATACGCAGTATTTT
j_call: TRBJ2-1; d_call: TRBD2; v_call: TRBV20-1; clone_size: -; cdr3_aa: CSAASSGLGEYNEQFF; cdr3_nt: TGCAGTGCTGCTAGCTCGGGACTAGGGGAATACAATGAGCAGTTCTTC
j_call: TRBJ2-5; d_call: -; v_call: TRBV20-1; clone_size: medium-sized; cdr3_aa: CSASGRTSQETQYF; cdr3_nt: TGCAGTGCTAGCGGGAGAACCTCTCAAGAGACCCAGTACTTC
j_call: TRBJ2-5; d_call: -; v_call: TRBV7-9; clone_size: many; cdr3_aa: CASSLLGRQETQYF; cdr3_nt: TGTGCCAGCAGCTTGCTCGGACGCCAAGAGACCCAGTACTTC
j_call: TRBJ1-1; d_call: -; v_call: TRBV20-1; clone_size: many; cdr3_aa: CSAPTKGGHTEAFF; cdr3_nt: TGCAGTGCACCGACCAAAGGCGGACACACTGAAGCTTTCTTT
j_call: TRBJ1-1; d_call: -; v_call: TRBV5-5; clone_size: many; cdr3_aa: CASSLGGQFQAFF; cdr3_nt: TGTGCCAGCAGCTTGGGGGGACAATTCCAAGCTTTCTTT
j_call: TRBJ2-4; d_call: -; v_call: TRBV3-1; clone_size: many; cdr3_aa: CASSQQGTILAKNIQYF; cdr3_nt: TGTGCCAGCAGCCAGCAGGGTACGATCTTGGCCAAAAACATTCAGTACTTC
j_call: TRBJ1-3; d_call: TRBD1; v_call: TRBV7-2; clone_size: many; cdr3_aa: CASSSGQLSGNTIYF; cdr3_nt: TGTGCCAGCAGCTCGGGACAGCTCTCTGGAAACACCATATATTTT
j_call: TRBJ2-3; d_call: TRBD2; v_call: TRBV10-3; clone_size: many; cdr3_aa: CAILAGAEDTQYF; cdr3_nt: TGTGCCATCTTAGCGGGAGCGGAAGATACGCAGTATTTT
j_call: TRBJ2-6; d_call: TRBD2; v_call: TRBV5-1; clone_size: many; cdr3_aa: CASSPSERGHSGANVLTF; cdr3_nt: TGCGCCAGCAGCCCCTCTGAGCGGGGGCACTCTGGGGCCAACGTCCTGACTTTC
j_call: TRBJ2-3; d_call: -; v_call: TRBV3-1; clone_size: many; cdr3_aa: CASSQVDTQYF; cdr3_nt: TGTGCCAGCAGCCAGGTGGATACGCAGTATTTT
j_call: TRBJ2-2; d_call: -; v_call: TRBV6-5; clone_size: many; cdr3_aa: CASSYGGGPGELFF; cdr3_nt: TGTGCCAGCAGTTACGGGGGTGGTCCCGGGGAGCTGTTTTTT
j_call: TRBJ2-7; d_call: -; v_call: TRBV18; clone_size: many; cdr3_aa: CASSPPQYQGVDEQYF; cdr3_nt: TGTGCCAGCTCACCACCCCAGTACCAGGGAGTCGACGAGCAGTACTTC
j_call: TRBJ2-6; d_call: -; v_call: TRBV5-1; clone_size: many; cdr3_aa: CASSSVGGRISGANVLTF; cdr3_nt: TGCGCCAGCAGCTCCGTCGGCGGAAGGATTTCTGGGGCCAACGTCCTGACTTTC
j_call: TRBJ2-3; d_call: TRBD2; v_call: TRBV5-1; clone_size: many; cdr3_aa: CASSLALSSGSTDTQYF; cdr3_nt: TGCGCCAGCAGCTTGGCCTTGTCTAGCGGGAGCACAGATACGCAGTATTTT
j_call: TRBJ2-2; d_call: TRBD1; v_call: TRBV5-1; clone_size: many; cdr3_aa: CASSERQGRTGELFF; cdr3_nt: TGCGCCAGCAGCGAACGACAGGGGAGAACCGGGGAGCTGTTTTTT
j_call: TRBJ2-7; d_call: -; v_call: TRBV21-1; clone_size: many; cdr3_aa: CASRAPTGESSYEQYF; cdr3_nt: TGTGCCAGCAGAGCACCTACAGGGGAATCTTCCTACGAGCAGTACTTC
j_call: TRBJ1-5; d_call: -; v_call: TRBV20-1; clone_size: many; cdr3_aa: CSASDGIRGPQPQHF; cdr3_nt: TGCAGTGCTAGTGATGGAATCAGGGGTCCTCAGCCCCAGCATTTT
j_call: TRBJ2-7; d_call: -; v_call: TRBV5-4; clone_size: many; cdr3_aa: CASSGGLGGSSYEQYF; cdr3_nt: TGTGCCAGCAGCGGGGGGTTGGGGGGAAGCTCCTACGAGCAGTACTTC
j_call: TRBJ1-6; d_call: -; v_call: TRBV7-2; clone_size: many; cdr3_aa: CASSLALTDNSPLHF; cdr3_nt: TGTGCCAGCAGCTTAGCGCTCACAGATAATTCACCCCTCCACTTT
j_call: TRBJ2-7; d_call: -; v_call: TRBV6-5; clone_size: many; cdr3_aa: CASSYSSPVSYEQYF; cdr3_nt: TGTGCCAGCAGTTACTCGAGCCCGGTTTCCTACGAGCAGTACTTC
j_call: TRBJ2-5; d_call: -; v_call: TRBV20-1; clone_size: many; cdr3_aa: CSGYRGRVQETQYF; cdr3_nt: TGCAGCGGATATAGAGGACGGGTACAAGAGACCCAGTACTTC
j_call: TRBJ2-1; d_call: TRBD2; v_call: TRBV7-2; clone_size: -; cdr3_aa: CASSLVAGGYNEQFF; cdr3_nt: TGTGCCAGCAGCCTAGTAGCGGGAGGGTACAATGAGCAGTTCTTC
j_call: TRBJ2-1; d_call: -; v_call: TRBV7-2; clone_size: many; cdr3_aa: CASSLGWQAPYNEQFF; cdr3_nt: TGTGCCAGCAGCTTAGGTTGGCAGGCTCCCTACAATGAGCAGTTCTTC
j_call: TRBJ1-6; d_call: -; v_call: TRBV23-1; clone_size: -; cdr3_aa: CVSSQSMRIKGYSPLHF; cdr3_nt: TGTGTCAGCAGTCAATCGATGCGTATTAAAGGTTATTCACCCCTCCACTTT
j_call: TRBJ2-1; d_call: TRBD1; v_call: TRBV15; clone_size: many; cdr3_aa: CATSIGTGSYNEQFF; cdr3_nt: TGTGCCACCAGCATAGGGACAGGGAGCTACAATGAGCAGTTCTTC
j_call: TRBJ2-7; d_call: TRBD2; v_call: TRBV10-3; clone_size: many; cdr3_aa: CAISEGLAGAHEQYF; cdr3_nt: TGTGCCATCAGTGAGGGACTAGCGGGAGCCCACGAGCAGTACTTC
j_call: TRBJ2-3; d_call: -; v_call: TRBV7-8; clone_size: many; cdr3_aa: CASSLAPGAAGVKDTQYF; cdr3_nt: TGTGCCAGCAGCTTAGCGCCGGGGGCTGCGGGAGTGAAAGATACGCAGTATTTT
j_call: TRBJ2-7; d_call: TRBD2; v_call: TRBV3-1; clone_size: many; cdr3_aa: CASSQEGRTSSYEQYF; cdr3_nt: TGTGCCAGCAGCCAAGAAGGAAGGACTAGCTCCTACGAGCAGTACTTC
j_call: TRBJ1-5; d_call: TRBD1; v_call: TRBV20-1; clone_size: -; cdr3_aa: CSARFTSTGTESQPQHF; cdr3_nt: TGCAGTGCTAGGTTCACATCTACTGGGACAGAGAGTCAGCCCCAGCATTTT
j_call: TRBJ2-5; d_call: -; v_call: TRBV12-3/TRBV12-4; clone_size: many; cdr3_aa: CASSLGGAGQETQYF; cdr3_nt: TGTGCCAGCAGTTTAGGGGGGGCGGGGCAAGAGACCCAGTACTTC
j_call: TRBJ2-5; d_call: -; v_call: TRBV27; clone_size: many; cdr3_aa: CASSMARTGETQYF; cdr3_nt: TGTGCCAGCAGTATGGCACGGACTGGGGAGACCCAGTACTTC
j_call: TRBJ1-5; d_call: -; v_call: TRBV5-5; clone_size: many; cdr3_aa: CASSHPGVGQPQHF; cdr3_nt: TGTGCCAGCAGCCATCCGGGGGTTGGGCAGCCCCAGCATTTT